Shown below are 28 T cell receptor beta chains from a single sample sequenced in a study of patients and donors after allogeneic stem cell transplantation. One entry per CDR3 protein results from TCRdb running MiXCR on the RT-PCR reads. The data contain about 210,000 distinct CDR3 sequences, around 40% of them singletons. Sample: blood, either unsorted or a sorted T cell fraction (not recorded which). All receptors derive from a human donor who was either an allogeneic HSCT recipient or a stem cell or donor lymphocyte infusion donor (not recorded which). It is not recorded whose cells these are; they may come from a transplant donor.

The chain employs TRBV27 and TRBJ1-5; D not resolved. V gave up 2 bases and J gave up 5 bases, with 10 bases separating them. The V gene's germline CDR1 is MNHEY and CDR2 SMNVEV (reference sequence). The CDR3 length is 14 residues. CDR3 residues: CASSLGLGHQPQHF. The CDR3 DNA reads as TGTGCCAGCAGTTTAGGGCTTGGGCATCAGCCCCAGCATTTT.

CDR3 DNA sequence: TGTGCCTGGAGTGTACCATGGGACTCAGTAGGTGAAAAACTGTTTTTT. Translated: CAWSVPWDSVGEKLFF. The chain links TRBV30 to TRBJ1-4; the D gene is possibly TRBD1 (5 bases). Germline V lookup: CDR1 GTSNPN, CDR2 SVGIG (reference sequence). Trimming left V 0 bases short and J 7 bases short, with 18 bases between. This CDR3 has 16 amino acids.

The rearrangement uses TRBV4-1 and TRBJ1-1; TRBD1 matches at 8 bases. The J segment lost 1 base and the V segment lost 1 base, leaving 8 bases of the junction unmatched. The length of the CDR3 is 17 residues. Germline CDR1 MGHRA, CDR2 YSYEKL. The CDR3 DNA reads TGCGCCAGCAGCCAAGGGGGCAGGGGGCTGCCGAACACTGAAGCTTTCTTT. Its translation is CASSQGGRGLPNTEAFF.

The chain employs TRBV28 and TRBJ2-5, with D maybe TRBD1 (6 bases). V was clipped by 5 bases and J by 5 bases, with 18 bases between them. This CDR3 spans 15 amino acids. The germline CDR1 and CDR2 sequences are MDHEN and SYDVKM. The CDR3 bases are TGTGCCAGCAGTGATTATAGAGGGGGTTGGGAGACCCAGTACTTC. Its protein is CASSDYRGGWETQYF.

This clonotype has just a few counts. The chain uses TRBV12-3 or TRBV12-4 and TRBJ2-3; no clear D. The CDR3 runs to 16 residues. The V end was cut by 6 bases, the J end by 6 bases, with 22 bases between. The CDR3 DNA reads as TGTGCCAGCAGGCGAAGACAAAGCTCGGAGACGGATACGCAGTATTTT. Translated, it gives CASRRRQSSETDTQYF.

This chain joins TRBV6-2 or TRBV6-3 and TRBJ2-5, with a possible D match to TRBD1 (6 bases). The CDR3 runs 16 residues. Germline CDR1 reads MNHEY; CDR2 reads SVGEGT. Trimming took off 0 bases at V and 2 bases at J, with 13 bases between the two ends. The DNA of the CDR3 is TGTGCCAGCAGTTACTCGAGGGGGACACAACAAGAGACCCAGTACTTC. It specifies CASSYSRGTQQETQYF.

The V gene is TRBV11-2, the J gene TRBJ1-1; D perhaps matches TRBD1 (5 bases). Looked up from germline, CDR1 is SGHAT and CDR2 is FQNNGV. The CDR3 is 14 residues long. V shed 5 bases and J shed 1 base, with 11 bases lying between them. CDR3 bases: TGTGCCAGCAGCCCCTGGGGGGAGAACACTGAAGCTTTCTTT. Protein product: CASSPWGENTEAFF.

This clonotype was seen only a few times. The rearrangement links TRBV20-1 to TRBJ2-1; D may be TRBD1 (6 bases). CDR1 and CDR2 (germline): DFQATT, SNEGSKA (reference sequence). The CDR3 spans 14 residues. Trimming removed 2 bases from V and 2 bases from J, with 10 bases in between. The CDR3 bases are TGCAGTGCTAGACCAACAGGGACCTACAATGAGCAGTTCTTC. Translation: CSARPTGTYNEQFF.

The rearrangement links TRBV4-3 to TRBJ1-6; D might be TRBD1 (6 bases). In germline, CDR1 is LGHNA, CDR2 YSLEER. V dropped 4 bases and J dropped 3 bases, with 13 bases sitting between them. There are 16 residues in the CDR3. This CDR3 reads CASSPRQARYNSPLHF. The CDR3 DNA is TGCGCCAGCAGCCCCAGACAGGCACGCTATAATTCACCCCTCCACTTT.

A few counts support this clonotype. The chain is built from TRBV20-1 and TRBJ2-7, with TRBD2 identical over 10 bases. The germline V gene has CDR1 DFQATT and CDR2 SNEGSKA (reference sequence). The ends lost 1 base at V and 0 bases at J; junction bases unmatched: 9. The CDR3 sequence is 17 residues long. The CDR3 sequence: CSARVPHSGGFSYEQYF. In DNA, the CDR3 is TGCAGTGCTAGAGTCCCTCATAGCGGGGGGTTCTCCTACGAGCAGTACTTC.

V and J are TRBV19 and TRBJ2-7; D uncertain. This CDR3 is 14 amino acids long. Trimming removed 4 bases at V and 0 bases at J, with 10 bases between. Germline V lookup: CDR1 LNHDA, CDR2 SQIVND (reference sequence). CDR3 loop: CASSRAVNSYEQYF. In nucleotides, the CDR3 is TGTGCCAGTAGTAGGGCAGTTAACTCCTACGAGCAGTACTTC. The full variable domain, with the rest looked up from reference TRBV19 and TRBJ2-7, is DGGITQSPKYLFRKEGQNVTLSCEQNLNHDAMYWYRQDPGQGLRLIYYSQIVNDFQKGDIAEGYSVSREKKESFPLTVTSAQKNPTAFYLCASSRAVNSYEQYFGPGTRLTVT.

Only a few counts were recorded for this clonotype. The rearrangement uses TRBV20-1 and TRBJ1-5, with TRBD1 as a possible D gene (6 bases). CDR3 length: 16 amino acids. The germline V gene encodes CDR1 DFQATT and CDR2 SNEGSKA (reference sequence). V lost 6 bases, J lost 0 bases, and 18 bases lay in between. The CDR3 coding sequence is TGCAGTGCCGCGAAGTTGGGGGCTTATAGCAATCAGCCCCAGCATTTT. Amino acid sequence: CSAAKLGAYSNQPQHF.

The CDR3 DNA sequence: TGTGCCAGCAGCTACCGACTCTCTTACAATGAGCAGTTCTTC. It encodes CASSYRLSYNEQFF. This chain uses TRBV7-8 with TRBJ2-1; D not resolved. Trimming cost V 4 bases and J 4 bases, with 11 bases left between them. Germline V lookup: CDR1 SGHVS, CDR2 FQNEAQ. The CDR3 has 14 residues.

This clonotype was observed a handful of times. V usage is TRBV7-8 and J usage is TRBJ1-1; D is perhaps TRBD1 (5 bases). Per the germline V gene, CDR1 is SGHVS and CDR2 is FQNEAQ. Trimming pared 5 bases from V and 1 base from J, leaving 14 bases between. This CDR3 is built from 15 residues. CDR3 sequence reads: CASSPPGTENTEAFF. The CDR3 DNA is TGTGCCAGCAGCCCACCAGGGACCGAGAACACTGAAGCTTTCTTT. Filled out from reference TRBV7-8 and TRBJ1-1, the complete variable domain reads GAGVSQSPRYKVAKRGQDVALRCDPISGHVSLFWYQQALGQGPEFLTYFQNEAQLDKSGLPSDRFFAERPEGSVSTLKIQRTQQEDSAVYLCASSPPGTENTEAFFGQGTRLTVV.

The chain uses TRBV12-3 or TRBV12-4 and TRBJ1-1; tentatively, D is TRBD1 (6 bases). V gave up 2 bases and J gave up 1 base, with 8 bases separating them. The CDR3 is made up of 14 amino acids. CDR3 sequence (DNA): TGTGCCAGCAGTTTAACAGGGACGAACACTGAAGCTTTCTTT. Protein product: CASSLTGTNTEAFF.

The V gene is TRBV9, the J gene TRBJ2-7, with D perhaps assigned TRBD1 or TRBD2 (5 bases each). This CDR3 has 15 residues. Trimming left V 4 bases short and J 1 base short, with 15 bases between. CDR1 SGDLS and CDR2 YYNGEE come from the germline V gene. In DNA, the CDR3 is TGTGCCAGCAGCCGTAGTGGGACCGTGTCCTACGAGCAGTACTTC. Translation: CASSRSGTVSYEQYF.

Only a few counts were recorded for this clonotype. The CDR3 DNA follows: TGCAGCGTAGAGCGGGGGAGCTCCTACAATGAGCAGTTCTTC. The encoded protein is CSVERGSSYNEQFF. J is TRBJ2-1 and V is TRBV29-1; the match to TRBD2 covers 8 bases. This CDR3 is built from 14 residues. J lost 0 bases, V lost 6 bases, and 4 bases had no gene match. The germline V gene encodes CDR1 SQVTM and CDR2 ANQGSEA.

This clonotype was counted only a few times. The chain carries TRBV20-1 and TRBJ1-3; a possible D gene is TRBD1 (6 bases). This CDR3 contains 14 residues. Deletions cut 5 bases from V and 1 base from J, with 12 bases between. Germline-derived CDR1 and CDR2 are DFQATT and SNEGSKA (reference sequence). The CDR3, as DNA: TGCAGTGCTGATGGACAGCATTCTGGAAACACCATATATTTT. Protein: CSADGQHSGNTIYF.

This clonotype was seen more than once but under ten times. The rearrangement joins TRBV6-6 to TRBJ1-2, with 7 positions matching TRBD1. V lost 2 bases to trimming and J lost 5 bases; unmatched junction nucleotides: 17. The CDR3 covers 18 residues. The germline gives CDR1 MNHNY, CDR2 SVGAGI (reference sequence). The CDR3 spells CASSYQIGQARAAYGYTF. DNA for the CDR3: TGTGCCAGCAGTTACCAGATCGGACAGGCTAGGGCGGCTTATGGCTACACCTTC.

The CDR3 region has the DNA TGCAGTGCTAGAGTTAGTTCGGATACGCAGTATTTT. It is translated as CSARVSSDTQYF. The chain carries TRBV20-1 and TRBJ2-3; unclear D gene. This CDR3 comprises 12 residues. Between the trimmed V and J ends, which lost 1 base and 6 bases, there was a span of 8 bases. Germline CDR1 and CDR2: DFQATT and SNEGSKA (reference sequence).

This clonotype turned up a few times. The V and J genes are TRBV7-2 and TRBJ1-6; D is unclear. The germline gives CDR1 SGHTA, CDR2 FQGNSA. CDR3 length equals 13 residues. Trimming left V 6 bases short and J 6 bases short, with 9 bases between. In DNA form, the CDR3 reads TGTGCCAGCAGGCGGCTTTTTAATTCACCCCTCCACTTT. Its translation: CASRRLFNSPLHF.

The rearrangement joins TRBV28 to TRBJ2-4; a possible D gene is TRBD2 (6 bases). The CDR3 covers 17 residues. Trimming shortened V by 8 bases and J by 0 bases, and 20 bases separated the two germline ends. Germline V lookup: CDR1 MDHEN, CDR2 SYDVKM. The DNA for the CDR3 is TGTGCCAGCCTTCCTTTGGCGGGATCGCTAGCCAAAAACATTCAGTACTTC. Translated: CASLPLAGSLAKNIQYF.

This clonotype was recorded only once. The V call is TRBV25-1, the J call TRBJ1-1; no clear D gene. This CDR3 contains 14 residues. V was clipped by 8 bases and J by 8 bases, with 21 bases between them. Germline CDR1 reads MGHDK; CDR2 reads SYGVNS. Here the CDR3 reads CASLNFGYPPEAFF. The CDR3 nucleotides are TGTGCCAGCCTCAATTTCGGCTATCCCCCCGAAGCTTTCTTT.

This chain connects TRBV12-3 or TRBV12-4 to TRBJ1-5; D is possibly TRBD1 (6 bases). The V gene lost 4 bases and the J gene lost 3 bases, with 19 bases spanning the gap. There are 17 residues in the CDR3. The CDR3 protein is CASSSQGSTLHNQPQHF. The CDR3 nucleotides read TGTGCCAGCAGTTCACAGGGAAGTACCCTTCACAATCAGCCCCAGCATTTT.

The chain is built from TRBV15 and TRBJ1-2; no definite D call. V lost 0 bases and J 5 bases, leaving 10 bases between the germline ends. This CDR3 contains 14 residues. Germline CDR1 is LNHNV and CDR2 is YYDKDF (reference sequence). CDR3: CATSRDCSDYGYTF. CDR3 in DNA: TGTGCCACCAGCAGAGATTGCAGCGATTATGGCTACACCTTC.

This clonotype was counted a few times. V is TRBV5-5 and J is TRBJ1-5; D is unresolved. The CDR3 has 14 residues. Germline lookup yields CDR1 SGHKS and CDR2 YYEKEE (reference sequence). V was clipped by 1 base and J by 5 bases, with 10 bases between them. CDR3 protein: CASSLLVTDQPQHF. In DNA form, the CDR3 reads TGTGCCAGCAGCTTGCTTGTGACGGATCAGCCCCAGCATTTT. The whole variable domain, remainder taken from reference TRBV5-5 and TRBJ1-5, is DAGVTQSPTHLIKTRGQQVTLRCSPISGHKSVSWYQQVLGQGPQFIFQYYEKEERGRGNFPDRFSARQFPNYSSELNVNALLLGDSALYLCASSLLVTDQPQHFGDGTRLSIL.

The rearrangement links TRBV20-1 to TRBJ2-3; 10 bases align to TRBD2. The junction had 5 bases not matched to a gene; V was cut back by 3 bases and J by 2 bases. CDR1 is DFQATT and CDR2 is SNEGSKA in the germline V gene (reference sequence). This CDR3 spans 15 amino acids. The CDR3 DNA follows: TGCAGTGCTAGGAGACTAGCGGGTAACACAGATACGCAGTATTTT. As protein: CSARRLAGNTDTQYF.

This chain connects TRBV5-1 to TRBJ1-2, with 7 bases that match TRBD1. The CDR3 consists of 14 residues. Trimming removed 0 bases from V and 5 bases from J; junction bases left unmatched: 4. The germline gives CDR1 SGHRS, CDR2 YFSETQ. The CDR3 bases are TGCGCCAGCAGCTTGGGGGACAGCTTTTATGGCTACACCTTC. Protein sequence: CASSLGDSFYGYTF. The variable domain in full, with the rest retrieved from reference TRBV5-1 and TRBJ1-2, is KAGVTQTPRYLIKTRGQQVTLSCSPISGHRSVSWYQQTPGQGLQFLFEYFSETQRNKGNFPGRFSGRQFSNSRSEMNVSTLELGDSALYLCASSLGDSFYGYTFGSGTRLTVV.